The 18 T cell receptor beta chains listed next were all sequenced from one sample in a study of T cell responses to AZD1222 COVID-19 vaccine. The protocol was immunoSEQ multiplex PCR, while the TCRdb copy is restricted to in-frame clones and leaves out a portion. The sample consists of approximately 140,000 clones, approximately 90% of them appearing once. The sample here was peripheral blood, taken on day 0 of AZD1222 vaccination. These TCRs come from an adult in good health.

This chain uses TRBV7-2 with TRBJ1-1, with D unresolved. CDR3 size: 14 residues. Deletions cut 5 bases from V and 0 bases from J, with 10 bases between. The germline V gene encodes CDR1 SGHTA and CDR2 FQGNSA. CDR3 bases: TGTGCCAGCAGCCAGAGGATCATGAACACTGAAGCTTTCTTT. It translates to CASSQRIMNTEAFF.

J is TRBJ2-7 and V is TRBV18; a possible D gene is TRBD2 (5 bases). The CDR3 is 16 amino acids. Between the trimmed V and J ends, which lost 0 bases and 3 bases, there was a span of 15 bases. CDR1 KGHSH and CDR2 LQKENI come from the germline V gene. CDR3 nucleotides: TGTGCCAGCTCACCACCTGGGAGCAGGAACTACTACGAGCAGTACTTC. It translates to CASSPPGSRNYYEQYF.

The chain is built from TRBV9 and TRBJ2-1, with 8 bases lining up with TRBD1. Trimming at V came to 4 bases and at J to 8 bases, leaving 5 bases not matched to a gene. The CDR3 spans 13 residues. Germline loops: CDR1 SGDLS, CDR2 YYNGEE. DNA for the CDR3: TGTGCCAGCAGCCCCCGCAGGGGGCATGAGCAGTTCTTC. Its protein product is CASSPRRGHEQFF.

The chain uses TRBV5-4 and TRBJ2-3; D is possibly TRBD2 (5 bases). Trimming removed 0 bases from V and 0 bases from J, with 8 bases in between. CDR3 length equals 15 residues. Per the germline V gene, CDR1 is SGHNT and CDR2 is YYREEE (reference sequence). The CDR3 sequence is CASSLDPGSTDTQYF. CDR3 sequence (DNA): TGTGCCAGCAGCTTGGATCCGGGAAGCACAGATACGCAGTATTTT.

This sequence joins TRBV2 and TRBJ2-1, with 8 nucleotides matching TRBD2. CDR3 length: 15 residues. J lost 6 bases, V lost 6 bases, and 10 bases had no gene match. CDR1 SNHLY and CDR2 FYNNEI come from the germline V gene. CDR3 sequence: CASSRGTREGNEQFF. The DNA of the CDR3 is TGTGCCAGCAGCAGAGGGACTAGGGAGGGCAATGAGCAGTTCTTC. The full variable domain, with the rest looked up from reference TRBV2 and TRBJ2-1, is EPEVTQTPSHQVTQMGQEVILRCVPISNHLYFYWYRQILGQKVEFLVSFYNNEISEKSEIFDDQFSVERPDGSNFTLKIRSTKLEDSAMYFCASSRGTREGNEQFFGPGTRLTVL.

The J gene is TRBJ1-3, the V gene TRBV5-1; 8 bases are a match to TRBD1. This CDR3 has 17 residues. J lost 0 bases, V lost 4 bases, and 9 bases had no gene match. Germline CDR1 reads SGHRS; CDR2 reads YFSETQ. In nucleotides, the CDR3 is TGCGCCAGCAGCGCCTGGGACAGGTTACGCTCTGGAAACACCATATATTTT. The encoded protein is CASSAWDRLRSGNTIYF.

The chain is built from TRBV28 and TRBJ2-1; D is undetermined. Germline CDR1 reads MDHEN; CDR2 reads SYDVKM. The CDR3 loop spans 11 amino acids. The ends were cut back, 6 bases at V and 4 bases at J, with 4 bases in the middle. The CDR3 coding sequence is TGTGCCAGCAGACAGTACAATGAGCAGTTCTTC. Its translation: CASRQYNEQFF.

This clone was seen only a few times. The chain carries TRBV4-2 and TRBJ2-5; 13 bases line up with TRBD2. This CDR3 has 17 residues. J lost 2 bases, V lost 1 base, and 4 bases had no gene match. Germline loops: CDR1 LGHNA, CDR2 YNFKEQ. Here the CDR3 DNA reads TGTGCCAGCAGCCAAGTGGCGACTAGCGGGGGGCAAGAGACCCAGTACTTC. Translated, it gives CASSQVATSGGQETQYF.

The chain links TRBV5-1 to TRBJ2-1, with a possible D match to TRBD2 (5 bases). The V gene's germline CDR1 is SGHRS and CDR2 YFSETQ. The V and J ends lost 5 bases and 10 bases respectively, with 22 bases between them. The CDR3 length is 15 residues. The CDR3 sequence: CASRSRVTSKSEQFF. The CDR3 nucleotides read TGCGCCAGCAGGTCGAGGGTTACGTCTAAAAGCGAGCAGTTCTTC.

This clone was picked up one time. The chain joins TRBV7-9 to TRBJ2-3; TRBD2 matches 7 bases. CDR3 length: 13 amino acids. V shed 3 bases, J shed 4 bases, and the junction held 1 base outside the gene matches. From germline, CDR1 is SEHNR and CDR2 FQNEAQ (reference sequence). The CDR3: CASSFRGADTQYF. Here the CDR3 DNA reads TGTGCCAGCAGCTTCCGGGGGGCAGATACGCAGTATTTT.

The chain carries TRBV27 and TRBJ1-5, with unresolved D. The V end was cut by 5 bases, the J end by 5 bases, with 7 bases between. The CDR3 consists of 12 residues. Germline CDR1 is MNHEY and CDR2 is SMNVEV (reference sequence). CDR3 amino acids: CASSKRDQPQHF. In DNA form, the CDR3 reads TGTGCCAGCAGTAAACGGGATCAGCCCCAGCATTTT.

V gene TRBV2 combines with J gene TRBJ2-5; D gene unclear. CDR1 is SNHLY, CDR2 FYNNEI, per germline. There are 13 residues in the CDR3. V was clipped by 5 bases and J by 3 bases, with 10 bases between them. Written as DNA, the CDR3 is TGTGCCAGCAGTTACATCACAGAAGAGACCCAGTACTTC. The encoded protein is CASSYITEETQYF.

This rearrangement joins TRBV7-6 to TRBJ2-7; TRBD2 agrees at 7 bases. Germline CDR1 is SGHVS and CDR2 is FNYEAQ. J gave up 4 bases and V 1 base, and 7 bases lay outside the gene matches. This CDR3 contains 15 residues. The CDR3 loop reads CASSLEGGPRYEQYF. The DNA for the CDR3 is TGTGCCAGCAGCTTAGAGGGAGGGCCTCGGTACGAGCAGTACTTC.

The CDR3 is CASSPTEPMNTEAFF. The CDR3, as DNA: TGTGCCAGCAGTCCGACAGAGCCTATGAACACTGAAGCTTTCTTT. V and J are TRBV5-6 and TRBJ1-1, with D possibly TRBD1 on 5 matching bases. The ends were cut back, 5 bases at V and 0 bases at J, with 14 bases in the middle. The CDR3 spans 15 residues. Per germline, CDR1 SGHDT and CDR2 YYEEEE.

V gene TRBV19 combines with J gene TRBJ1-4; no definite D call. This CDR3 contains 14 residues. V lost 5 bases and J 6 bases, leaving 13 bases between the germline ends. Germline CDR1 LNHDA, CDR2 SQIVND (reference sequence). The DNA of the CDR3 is TGTGCCAGTAGTCAAGACATGCCGGATGAAAAACTGTTTTTT. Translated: CASSQDMPDEKLFF.

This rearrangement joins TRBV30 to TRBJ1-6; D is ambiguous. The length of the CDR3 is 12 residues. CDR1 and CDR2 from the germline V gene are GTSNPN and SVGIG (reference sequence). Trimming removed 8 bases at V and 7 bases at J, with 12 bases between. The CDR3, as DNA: TGTGCCGGCGGTGATCGGAATTCACCCCTCCACTTT. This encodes CAGGDRNSPLHF.

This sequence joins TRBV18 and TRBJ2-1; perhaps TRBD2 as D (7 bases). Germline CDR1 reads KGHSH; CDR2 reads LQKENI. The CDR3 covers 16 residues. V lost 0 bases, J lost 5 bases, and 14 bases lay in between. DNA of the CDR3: TGTGCCAGCTCACCACCACAACGGGGGGCCCACAATGAGCAGTTCTTC. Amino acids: CASSPPQRGAHNEQFF.

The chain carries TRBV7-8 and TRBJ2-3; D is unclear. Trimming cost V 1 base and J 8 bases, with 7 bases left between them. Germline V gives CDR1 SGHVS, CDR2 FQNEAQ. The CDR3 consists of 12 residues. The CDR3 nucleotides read TGTGCCAGCAGCTTAGGTGGCGGTACGCAGTATTTT. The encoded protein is CASSLGGGTQYF.